The 28 T cell receptor beta chains in this list originate from one sample, sequenced in a study of T cell responses to AZD1222 COVID-19 vaccine. Method: immunoSEQ multiplex PCR; TCRdb's copy keeps in-frame clones and lacks some. The table records about 150,000 clones, around 85% of them present only once. Sequences were derived from peripheral blood, sampled after recovery from COVID-19. The receptors here all came from an adult who had recovered from COVID-19.

This clone was seen a single time. The rearrangement links TRBV19 to TRBJ1-1; D remains unclear. The germline V gene encodes CDR1 LNHDA and CDR2 SQIVND (reference sequence). This CDR3 region has 16 residues. V was cut by 0 bases and J by 7 bases, with 18 bases left in between. CDR3: CASSIDGGEGMGEAFF. Written as DNA, the CDR3 is TGTGCCAGTAGTATAGACGGCGGGGAGGGAATGGGTGAAGCTTTCTTT.

The CDR3 DNA is TGTGCCAGCAGCGGGTCCCGGGTCGGACCTTATCGAGGTGGCTACACCTTC. Its translation: CASSGSRVGPYRGGYTF. The chain has TRBV11-3 and TRBJ1-2; D unclear. Trimming took off 5 bases at V and 7 bases at J, with 26 bases between the two ends. The germline gives CDR1 SGHNT, CDR2 YENEEA. The CDR3 sequence is 17 residues long.

V usage is TRBV6-5 and J usage is TRBJ1-5, with TRBD1 identical over 8 bases. Looked up from germline, CDR1 is MNHEY and CDR2 is SVGAGI. The CDR3 runs 13 residues. Trimming at V came to 8 bases and at J to 9 bases, leaving 9 bases not matched to a gene. CDR3 in DNA: TGTGCCAGCGGACAGGGCGGGGGAATGCCCCAGCATTTT. This translates into CASGQGGGMPQHF.

The V call is TRBV27, the J call TRBJ1-1; 8 bases are a match to TRBD1. There are 13 residues in the CDR3. Germline V gene data show CDR1 as MNHEY and CDR2 as SMNVEV (reference sequence). Germline trimming cut 7 bases from V and 5 bases from J; bases unmatched to any gene: 6. CDR3 loop: CASKDRERTEAFF. DNA of the CDR3: TGTGCCAGCAAGGACAGGGAAAGGACTGAAGCTTTCTTT.

The V call is TRBV7-2, the J call TRBJ2-1; TRBD2 matches at 13 bases. The CDR3 runs to 18 residues. Trimming at V came to 4 bases and at J to 0 bases, leaving 6 bases not matched to a gene. Germline V lookup: CDR1 SGHTA, CDR2 FQGNSA. In DNA form, the CDR3 reads TGTGCCAGCAGCTCGCCTACTAGCGGGGGGGACTCCTACAATGAGCAGTTCTTC. It yields the protein CASSSPTSGGDSYNEQFF.

The J gene is TRBJ2-3, the V gene TRBV19; 8 bases align to TRBD2. The V and J ends lost 5 bases and 7 bases, in that order; junction bases with no gene match: 8. Germline values: CDR1 LNHDA, CDR2 SQIVND (reference sequence). The CDR3 spans 14 residues. Here the CDR3 DNA reads TGTGCCAGTAGTTTAAGCGGGAGTGCGAATACGCAGTATTTT. This sequence encodes CASSLSGSANTQYF.

This chain connects TRBV12-3 or TRBV12-4 to TRBJ2-2, with D possibly called TRBD1 or TRBD2 (5 bases each). This CDR3 contains 13 residues. The V end lost 6 bases, the J end lost 6 bases, and 11 bases lay between the germline ends. Here the CDR3 DNA reads TGTGCCAGCAGGACCGGGACGGCCGGGGAGCTGTTTTTT. Translating it yields CASRTGTAGELFF.

The rearrangement links TRBV14 to TRBJ1-2; unclear D gene. The CDR3 sequence is 15 residues long. Germline V lookup: CDR1 SGHDN, CDR2 FVKESK. The ends were cut back, 0 bases at V and 5 bases at J, with 13 bases in the middle. The CDR3 sequence is CASSQEGVRWYGYTF. CDR3 bases: TGTGCCAGCAGCCAAGAGGGAGTGAGGTGGTATGGCTACACCTTC.

J is TRBJ1-2 and V is TRBV7-9; 8 bases agree with TRBD1. This CDR3 is 14 amino acids long. V shed 3 bases and J 6 bases; nucleotides not matched to a gene: 6. Germline V gene lookup returns CDR1 SEHNR and CDR2 FQNEAQ (reference sequence). CDR3 loop: CASSFAGGGNGYTF. The CDR3 DNA sequence: TGTGCCAGCAGCTTTGCAGGGGGCGGGAATGGCTACACCTTC.

The V gene is TRBV11-2, the J gene TRBJ2-7; 11 bases agree with TRBD2. V shed 1 base, J shed 4 bases, and the junction held 6 bases outside the gene matches. Germline V gene data show CDR1 as SGHAT and CDR2 as FQNNGV. The CDR3 extends over 16 amino acids. The CDR3 protein is CASSLVLAGGLYEQYF. The CDR3 DNA is TGTGCCAGCAGCTTAGTGCTAGCGGGAGGATTATACGAGCAGTACTTC.

This clone was observed a handful of times. The rearrangement links TRBV5-1 to TRBJ1-1, with no clear D. The CDR3 loop spans 15 amino acids. Trimming took off 0 bases at V and 7 bases at J, with 16 bases between the two ends. Per the germline V gene, CDR1 is SGHRS and CDR2 is YFSETQ. The DNA of the CDR3 is TGCGCCAGCAGCTTGGCCGGGGAATCAATAGGTGAAGCTTTCTTT. Protein product: CASSLAGESIGEAFF.

The rearrangement links TRBV7-2 to TRBJ1-1, with 8 bases fitting TRBD1. This CDR3 has 14 amino acids. Germline V lookup: CDR1 SGHTA, CDR2 FQGNSA. J lost 3 bases, V lost 2 bases, and 2 bases had no gene match. The CDR3 here is CASSLQGADTEAFF. The CDR3 DNA follows: TGTGCCAGCAGCTTACAGGGGGCCGACACTGAAGCTTTCTTT.

This sequence joins TRBV5-5 and TRBJ2-1; D unresolved. Germline V lookup: CDR1 SGHKS, CDR2 YYEKEE (reference sequence). V gave up 4 bases and J gave up 4 bases, with 15 bases separating them. The CDR3 loop spans 15 amino acids. CDR3 sequence reads: CASSTRRGEYNEQFF. For the CDR3, the DNA is TGTGCCAGCAGCACCCGGAGAGGAGAGTACAATGAGCAGTTCTTC.

This clone was counted between two and nine times. The same CDR3 is also encoded by other DNA sequences in this sample. The chain is built from TRBV3-1 (or the pseudogene TRBV3-2) and TRBJ1-1, with no clear D. The CDR3 consists of 13 residues. The V gene lost 4 bases and the J gene lost 1 base, with 7 bases spanning the gap. Germline lookup yields CDR1 LGHDT and CDR2 YNNKEL (reference sequence). The CDR3 region has the DNA TGTGCCAGCAGCCTCCTTGAGAACACTGAAGCTTTCTTT. This translates into CASSLLENTEAFF.

The rearrangement joins TRBV13 to TRBJ2-2; the match to TRBD2 covers 11 bases. The CDR3 is 15 residues long. J lost 6 bases, V lost 7 bases, and 7 bases had no gene match. The germline V gene has CDR1 PRHDT and CDR2 FYEKMQ (reference sequence). As DNA, the CDR3 is TGTGCCAGCACCCTTAGCGGGGGGGCCCCCGGGGAGCTGTTTTTT. This codes for CASTLSGGAPGELFF.

The V gene is TRBV5-3, the J gene TRBJ2-7; D may be TRBD1 or TRBD2 (5 bases each). TRBV5-3 is sorted into the ORF group, with uncertain function. The V and J ends lost 4 bases and 5 bases respectively, with 25 bases between them. The CDR3 totals 17 residues. CDR3 region: CARSVLLPGIGDHEQYF. The CDR3 region has the DNA TGTGCCAGAAGCGTTCTTCTCCCCGGGATCGGGGACCACGAGCAGTACTTC.

The chain has TRBV7-5 and TRBJ2-1; the DNA was not compared with TRBD2, the D call given in the table. TRBV7-5 is an annotated pseudogene. The CDR3 covers 14 residues. The CDR3 sequence is CARSLAGGHNEQFF. The CDR3 nucleotides are TGTGCCAGAAGCCTAGCGGGAGGTCACAATGAGCAGTTCTTC.

The chain uses TRBV19 and TRBJ2-1; 10 bases are a match to TRBD2. Germline CDR1 and CDR2: LNHDA and SQIVND (reference sequence). The CDR3 has 15 amino acids. With 3 bases clipped from V and 1 base from J, the junction kept 0 bases outside the gene matches. For the CDR3, the DNA is TGTGCCAGTAGTATTAGCGGGGGGTCCTACAATGAGCAGTTCTTC. It codes for CASSISGGSYNEQFF.

The V call is TRBV29-1, the J call TRBJ1-2; TRBD1 is a possible D gene (5 bases). From germline, CDR1 is SQVTM and CDR2 ANQGSEA. V gave up 3 bases and J gave up 4 bases, with 18 bases separating them. This CDR3 is 15 amino acids long. CDR3 DNA sequence: TGCAGCGTTGAGATACCCGGGACCCGCGGCTATGGCTACACCTTC. Translation gives CSVEIPGTRGYGYTF.

The genes are TRBV10-3 and TRBJ2-7; maybe TRBD2 (5 bases). In germline, CDR1 is ENHRY, CDR2 SYGVKD. Trimming took 6 bases from V and 5 from J, leaving 17 bases between them. This CDR3 spans 14 amino acids. This chain's CDR3 is CAISSGKASNEQYF. The CDR3 coding sequence is TGTGCCATCAGCTCTGGTAAGGCTAGCAACGAGCAGTACTTC.

This chain uses TRBV7-9 with TRBJ1-5; D is ambiguous. The germline V gene has CDR1 SEHNR and CDR2 FQNEAQ (reference sequence). The V and J ends lost 3 bases and 4 bases respectively, with 10 bases between them. The length of the CDR3 is 14 residues. DNA of the CDR3: TGTGCCAGCAGCTTCAACAGCCCGAATCAGCCCCAGCATTTT. Translating gives CASSFNSPNQPQHF.

The chain is built from TRBV5-5 and TRBJ2-1, with 7 bases identical to TRBD1. J was trimmed by 6 bases and V by 5 bases; bases with no gene match: 11. CDR1 and CDR2 (germline): SGHKS, YYEKEE (reference sequence). CDR3 length equals 15 residues. The CDR3 DNA reads as TGTGCCAGCAGTCCCGTGACAGGGTCAGGCAATGAGCAGTTCTTC. It translates to CASSPVTGSGNEQFF.

The chain is built from TRBV7-6 and TRBJ2-1; D is unclear. Germline assignment: CDR1 SGHVS and CDR2 FNYEAQ. The V and J ends lost 1 base and 5 bases respectively, with 12 bases between them. The CDR3 consists of 15 residues. CDR3 residues: CASSLDGSSHNEQFF. CDR3 sequence (DNA): TGTGCCAGCAGCTTAGATGGTAGCAGCCACAATGAGCAGTTCTTC. Based on the CDR3 plus reference TRBV7-6 and TRBJ2-1, the full variable domain is GAGVSQSPRYKVTKRGQDVALRCDPISGHVSLYWYRQALGQGPEFLTYFNYEAQQDKSGLPNDRFSAERPEGSISTLTIQRTEQRDSAMYRCASSLDGSSHNEQFFGPGTRLTVL.

The chain carries TRBV18 and TRBJ2-1; the match to TRBD2 covers 7 bases. The V segment lost 6 bases and the J segment 0 bases; nucleotides outside the gene matches: 5. CDR3 length equals 15 residues. Per the germline V gene, CDR1 is KGHSH and CDR2 is LQKENI. CDR3 sequence: CASSTSASSYNEQFF. The CDR3 DNA reads TGTGCCAGCTCTACTAGCGCTAGCTCCTACAATGAGCAGTTCTTC.

J is TRBJ2-3 and V is TRBV24-1; 8 bases are shared with TRBD1. Germline-derived CDR1 and CDR2 are KGHDR and SFDVKD. CDR3 length: 17 residues. J was trimmed by 0 bases and V by 9 bases; bases with no gene match: 13. The CDR3 sequence is CATSQGANAPSTDTQYF. Here the CDR3 DNA reads TGTGCCACCTCCCAGGGGGCAAATGCCCCTAGCACAGATACGCAGTATTTT.

The J gene is TRBJ2-1, the V gene TRBV5-6; tentatively, D is TRBD2 (6 bases). The germline gives CDR1 SGHDT, CDR2 YYEEEE. The CDR3 is made up of 15 amino acids. V was cut by 3 bases and J by 2 bases, with 12 bases left in between. CDR3 amino acids: CASSSGGGPYNEQFF. DNA for the CDR3: TGTGCCAGCAGCTCCGGAGGAGGGCCCTACAATGAGCAGTTCTTC.

In its sample, this clone was seen once. The chain employs TRBV2 and TRBJ1-1; no reliable D call. In germline, CDR1 is SNHLY, CDR2 FYNNEI. This CDR3 has 13 amino acids. Trimming stripped 8 bases from V and 0 bases from J, with 10 bases between. The CDR3 loop is CASPHGMNTEAFF. In DNA, the CDR3 is TGTGCCAGCCCCCACGGGATGAACACTGAAGCTTTCTTT.

As DNA, the CDR3 is TGTGCCAGCAGCCCCTGGACAGGGTCTACCGGGGAGCTGTTTTTT. Translation gives CASSPWTGSTGELFF. The rearrangement joins TRBV7-9 to TRBJ2-2; the match to TRBD1 covers 8 bases. The V gene's germline CDR1 is SEHNR and CDR2 FQNEAQ (reference sequence). Trimming at V came to 5 bases and at J to 5 bases, leaving 7 bases not matched to a gene. The CDR3 spans 15 residues.